This T cell receptor beta chain is drawn from a study of tumor and adjacent non-tumor tissue in lung cancer. RNA was extracted from bulk tissue without any cell sorting. CDR3 size: 14 residues. Germline V gene sequence: CDR1 LGHNA, CDR2 YSLEER. The library came from three nested PCR rounds adapted from ARM-PCR protocols. TCRdb processed the multiplex PCR reads anew with MiXCR; each CDR3 protein has one entry. The data hold about 110,000 distinct CDR3 sequences, with roughly 84% observed a single time. On this clonotype itself: One end of the junction is discordant with germline, which a read error may explain.

This rearrangement joins TRBV4-3 to TRBJ2-2, with 9 bases fitting TRBD1. The source is a man aged 65-85 years with non-small cell lung cancer. The sample comprised lung tumor tissue. In nucleotides, the CDR3 is TGCGCCAGCAGGCACAGGGGGCTGGTCGGGGAGCTGCTTTTT. This encodes CASRHRGLVGELLF.